What follows is one T cell receptor (beta chain) and its context. Its antigen is unknown. No base-level quality is on record; no much larger clone is a single base apart. RNA was extracted with the RNeasy kit and 0.5 to 1 ug was reverse transcribed using random hexamers. The immunoSEQ multiplex PCR assay, which covers 54 Vbeta and 13 Jbeta segments, was used to amplify TCR beta CDR3 regions. Bias from PCR amplification was corrected by using a synthetic template baseline for primer optimization and for computational correction. The paper's processing steps were these. Reads were assigned to V, D and J genes according to IMGT and analyzed in immunoSEQ Analyzer, with only productive sequences retained. To calculate clonality, Shannon entropy was normalized by log2 of the number of productive unique sequences and then subtracted from one. For each patient and control, public and private clones were evaluated within the 100 most prevalent clones. Clones were defined as Susac-specific if absent from the healthy and MS cohorts, from over a thousand published viral clones and from other ImmuneACCESS disease sequences. TCRdb handled the public reads itself, with Q25 trimming in fastp and clone calling in MiXCR, and kept productive beta chains. When rows share a CDR3 protein, they turn into one entry using the most common DNA and genes. In this record, the V and J calls reflect TCRdb's handling and not the investigators' own analysis. The sample has approximately 300,000 distinct CDR3 sequences on record, about 82% of them singletons. The leading ten clones occupy approximately 0.2% of the sample.

The data are from a study of CD8 T cells in Susac syndrome (dated by TCRdb to between 2018 and 2020). For the study in its entirety: The study used repertoire sequencing to test whether antigen drove CD8+ T cell activation and differentiation in Susac syndrome. The clonality of the CD8+ T cell repertoire was compared across 12 healthy donors, roughly 14 Susac syndrome patients and about 15 multiple sclerosis patients.

Findings and caveats that apply to the study as a whole: The number of individuals in the TCR sequencing and HLA analysis was acknowledged as relatively small.

Peripheral blood CD8+ and CD4+ T cells from healthy donors, Susac syndrome patients and multiple sclerosis patients were profiled using high-throughput TCR beta sequencing. The multiple sclerosis controls were treatment-naive patients who had stable or active relapsing-remitting disease and met the revised McDonald criteria. Bulk CD8+ and CD4+ T cells were purified by magnetic negative isolation, whereas CD8+ TEMRA cells were enriched by FACS. Blood was drawn into EDTA tubes, processed within 24 hours, and PBMCs were isolated by density gradient centrifugation. PBMCs destined for TCR sequencing were cryopreserved in liquid nitrogen and later thawed in a 37 °C water bath. The sorted or isolated CD4+, CD8+ and CD8+ TEMRA cells had a purity of 90% or higher. Sequences MNHEY (CDR1) and SVGAGI (CDR2) are obtained from the germline V gene. The CDR3 goes from the cysteine to the phenylalanine over 13 residues. Only the CDR3 portion is preserved as DNA: 39 bases, with reading frame beginning at the first base. Trimmed from V: 5 bases; trimmed from J: 6 bases; junction bases lacking a gene match: 5.

The receptor chain draws on TRBV6-5 and TRBJ1-2; 8 central bases correspond to TRBD1. The clonotype was recovered from a human donor with multiple sclerosis. Sequencing used CD8+ T cells from PBMCs. CDR3 protein: CASSRPDRDGYTF. The nucleotide sequence reads as follows: TGTGCCAGCAGTCGTCCGGACAGGGATGGCTACACCTTC.